A single sample is the source of the 26 T cell receptor beta chains below, sequenced in a study of identifying expanded T cells in peripheral blood. TCRdb keeps only in-frame clones here, not all; method: immunoSEQ multiplex PCR. This table has 120,000 or so clones, approximately 88% appearing once. The sequenced material came from blood. All receptors come from a person aged 18 to 70 in good health.

V usage is TRBV19 and J usage is TRBJ1-1; D is possibly TRBD1 (6 bases). Looked up from germline, CDR1 is LNHDA and CDR2 is SQIVND (reference sequence). This CDR3 has 15 residues. V was trimmed by 3 bases and J by 1 base, leaving 12 bases between them. CDR3 bases: TGTGCCAGTAGTATCAGGCGGGGACAGAACACTGAAGCTTTCTTT. It encodes CASSIRRGQNTEAFF.

The V and J genes are TRBV9 and TRBJ2-2; D may be TRBD1 (5 bases). The germline gives CDR1 SGDLS, CDR2 YYNGEE. V dropped 0 bases and J dropped 5 bases, with 14 bases sitting between them. The CDR3 sequence is 16 residues long. CDR3 DNA sequence: TGTGCCAGCAGCGTAGGGGATTGGGGCGAAACCGGGGAGCTGTTTTTT. Its protein is CASSVGDWGETGELFF.

The chain joins TRBV19 to TRBJ1-5; D remains unclear. There are 17 residues in the CDR3. CDR1 and CDR2 from the germline V gene are LNHDA and SQIVND (reference sequence). V lost 5 bases and J lost 2, with 19 bases in between. The CDR3 nucleotides are TGTGCCAGTAGTCTGGCAGTGCTTGGTCATGGCAATCAGCCCCAGCATTTT. This gives the protein CASSLAVLGHGNQPQHF.

The gene calls are TRBV5-1 and TRBJ2-5; TRBD1 agrees at 7 bases. The V gene end was trimmed by 2 bases and the J gene end by 2 bases; junction bases not matched to a gene: 3. This CDR3 has 14 amino acids. Germline V gene sequence: CDR1 SGHRS, CDR2 YFSETQ. The CDR3 nucleotides are TGCGCCAGCAGCTTAGGACAGGAGCAAGAGACCCAGTACTTC. Translating gives CASSLGQEQETQYF.

The chain joins TRBV7-6 to TRBJ2-2, with D perhaps TRBD2 (6 bases). The V end was cut by 5 bases, the J end by 6 bases, with 22 bases between. The CDR3 length is 17 residues. Per germline, CDR1 SGHVS and CDR2 FNYEAQ. CDR3 DNA: TGTGCCAGCAGCCACCCCGGGCGGGGTTTCATAGCCGGGGAGCTGTTTTTT. It encodes CASSHPGRGFIAGELFF.

The chain is built from TRBV28 and TRBJ1-3; possible D gene TRBD1, 5 bases. Trimming took 8 bases from V and 4 from J, leaving 12 bases between them. CDR1 is MDHEN, CDR2 SYDVKM, per germline. The CDR3 is 13 residues long. In DNA, the CDR3 is TGTGCCAGCCTACAGGTTGGCGGAAACACCATATATTTT. This gives the protein CASLQVGGNTIYF.

The genes are TRBV7-9 and TRBJ2-7; TRBD1 matches at 7 bases. Germline V gene lookup returns CDR1 SEHNR and CDR2 FQNEAQ (reference sequence). This CDR3 is 14 amino acids long. Germline trimming cut 5 bases from V and 6 bases from J; bases unmatched to any gene: 10. CDR3 DNA sequence: TGTGCCAGCAGCGACAGGGCCCCATGGGGCGAGCAGTACTTC. Amino acids: CASSDRAPWGEQYF.

The rearrangement uses TRBV5-6 and TRBJ1-2; D might be TRBD1 (6 bases). The CDR3 has 16 amino acids. V lost 1 base and J 7 bases, leaving 20 bases between the germline ends. Germline V gene data show CDR1 as SGHDT and CDR2 as YYEEEE. CDR3 protein: CASSLTTGWGAGGYTF. The CDR3, as DNA: TGTGCCAGCAGCTTGACCACGGGGTGGGGGGCAGGTGGCTACACCTTC.

The CDR3: CASSSSGADTQYF. The DNA of the CDR3 is TGTGCCAGCAGCAGCTCAGGGGCAGATACGCAGTATTTT. The chain has TRBV25-1 and TRBJ2-3; weak D call: TRBD1 (6 bases). The CDR3 extends over 13 amino acids. The germline CDR1 and CDR2 sequences are MGHDK and SYGVNS. V shed 6 bases and J shed 4 bases, with 11 bases lying between them.

A remark on this clone: This sample also contains other DNA sequences that code for the same CDR3. This chain links TRBV6-6 with TRBJ1-4; 8 nucleotides agree with TRBD1. The V gene end was trimmed by 3 bases and the J gene end by 8 bases; junction bases not matched to a gene: 2. This CDR3 is built from 13 residues. Germline lookup yields CDR1 MNHNY and CDR2 SVGAGI (reference sequence). The CDR3 loop is CASSYGTGEKLFF. CDR3 bases: TGTGCCAGCAGTTATGGGACAGGAGAAAAACTGTTTTTT.

The chain is built from TRBV4-3 and TRBJ2-7, with D possibly matching TRBD2 (6 bases). Germline V gene lookup returns CDR1 LGHNA and CDR2 YSLEER. This CDR3 region has 15 residues. Deletions cut 0 bases from V and 7 bases from J, with 16 bases between. Written as DNA, the CDR3 is TGCGCCAGCAGCCAAGAAGCGGGTTCCCTCTTGGAGCAGTACTTC. Its translation: CASSQEAGSLLEQYF.

The V gene is TRBV11-2, the J gene TRBJ2-5; 10 bases fit TRBD2. Trimming cost V 3 bases and J 5 bases; bases outside gene matches: 6. The CDR3 spans 15 residues. Looked up from germline, CDR1 is SGHAT and CDR2 is FQNNGV. CDR3 in DNA: TGTGCCAGCAGCTTGGTAGCGGGGGGCGGGGAGACCCAGTACTTC. Translated, it gives CASSLVAGGGETQYF.

This clone was observed a single time. This sequence joins TRBV29-1 and TRBJ2-5; 8 bases fit TRBD1. J was trimmed by 3 bases and V by 7 bases; bases with no gene match: 4. Germline V gene data show CDR1 as SQVTM and CDR2 as ANQGSEA. There are 12 residues in the CDR3. The CDR3 is CSAGQGKETQYF. CDR3 DNA: TGCAGCGCAGGACAGGGTAAAGAGACCCAGTACTTC.

The J gene is TRBJ2-7, the V gene TRBV4-1, with TRBD1 matching over 9 bases. This CDR3 is 16 amino acids long. The V gene's germline CDR1 is MGHRA and CDR2 YSYEKL. Trimming cost V 2 bases and J 2 bases; bases outside gene matches: 7. CDR3 sequence (DNA): TGCGCCAGCAGCCAATCCCGGGACAGGGCAACCTACGAGCAGTACTTC. Amino acids: CASSQSRDRATYEQYF.

The chain uses TRBV12-5 and TRBJ1-1; unclear D gene. The germline V gene encodes CDR1 LGHNT and CDR2 FRNRAP. The germline V and J ends were trimmed by 5 bases and 3 bases, with 10 bases remaining between them. The CDR3 covers 13 residues. The CDR3, as DNA: TGTGCTAGTGGTCTCCCAGGCGACACTGAAGCTTTCTTT. Its protein product is CASGLPGDTEAFF.

The J gene is TRBJ2-4, the V gene TRBV18; the match to TRBD1 covers 7 bases. V shed 3 bases and J 7 bases; nucleotides not matched to a gene: 6. CDR3 length equals 14 residues. Germline V CDR1 and CDR2: KGHSH, LQKENI. CDR3: CASSPGTAWNIQYF. DNA of the CDR3: TGTGCCAGCTCACCGGGGACAGCTTGGAACATTCAGTACTTC.

This clone came up a few times. CDR3 region: CASSSRQGSGYTF. In nucleotides, the CDR3 is TGTGCCAGCAGCTCAAGACAGGGATCTGGCTACACCTTC. The chain joins TRBV7-2 to TRBJ1-2; 7 bases are shared with TRBD1. Germline CDR1 reads SGHTA; CDR2 reads FQGNSA. The CDR3 spans 13 residues. Unmatched junction bases numbered 6, after V lost 4 bases and J lost 7 bases.

The chain couples TRBV2 to TRBJ2-7, with a tentative D call TRBD1 (6 bases). Germline V gene lookup returns CDR1 SNHLY and CDR2 FYNNEI. The V and J ends lost 7 bases and 6 bases respectively, with 22 bases between them. The CDR3 totals 15 residues. In nucleotides, the CDR3 is TGTGCCAGCACCTTACAGGGACGACCCTCGGGCGAGCAGTACTTC. It yields the protein CASTLQGRPSGEQYF.

This chain links TRBV11-2 with TRBJ1-2, with a possible D match to TRBD1 (5 bases). Per germline, CDR1 SGHAT and CDR2 FQNNGV. V was cut by 1 base and J by 1 base, with 7 bases left in between. The CDR3 contains 14 residues. CDR3 bases: TGTGCCAGCAGCTTAGGCGACAGTAACTATGGCTACACCTTC. It encodes CASSLGDSNYGYTF.

The chain is built from TRBV15 and TRBJ1-1; no firm D call. The ends were cut back, 0 bases at V and 5 bases at J, with 13 bases in the middle. Germline V gene data show CDR1 as LNHNV and CDR2 as YYDKDF (reference sequence). The length of the CDR3 is 15 residues. CDR3 nucleotide sequence: TGTGCCACCAGCAGAGAGGCCTTTTGGGGAACTGAAGCTTTCTTT. The encoded protein is CATSREAFWGTEAFF.

In its sample, this clone was seen a few times. This chain uses TRBV2 with TRBJ1-5, with unresolved D. Germline V gene data show CDR1 as SNHLY and CDR2 as FYNNEI. Trimming shortened V by 7 bases and J by 4 bases, and 8 bases separated the two germline ends. This CDR3 is built from 12 residues. CDR3 DNA: TGTGCCAGCAAAGCAATGAATCAGCCCCAGCATTTT. Translated: CASKAMNQPQHF.

J is TRBJ2-2 and V is TRBV4-1; 7 bases match TRBD2. The CDR3 has 16 residues. The V and J ends lost 4 bases and 1 base, in that order; junction bases with no gene match: 6. Per the germline V gene, CDR1 is MGHRA and CDR2 is YSYEKL. As DNA, the CDR3 is TGCGCCAGCAGCCGAGCGGGACTTGTGAACACCGGGGAGCTGTTTTTT. Translation: CASSRAGLVNTGELFF.

This chain links TRBV7-8 with TRBJ1-1; 8 positions agree with TRBD1. The CDR3 totals 19 residues. Germline CDR1 is SGHVS and CDR2 is FQNEAQ. Unmatched junction bases numbered 22, after V lost 3 bases and J lost 7 bases. The CDR3 nucleotides are TGTGCCAGCAGCTTGAGGGGAGCCAGGGGGCGAGGAGCCCGAGGTGAAGCTTTCTTT. Translated, it gives CASSLRGARGRGARGEAFF.

This chain links TRBV11-3 with TRBJ2-1, with D uncertain. Trimming pared 4 bases from V and 5 bases from J, leaving 3 bases between. The CDR3 sequence is 11 residues long. Germline-derived CDR1 and CDR2 are SGHNT and YENEEA. CDR3 region: CASSSDNEQFF. DNA of the CDR3: TGTGCCAGCAGCTCAGACAATGAGCAGTTCTTC.

The J gene is TRBJ2-7, the V gene TRBV7-9; D is ambiguous. The CDR3 covers 13 residues. The V gene's germline CDR1 is SEHNR and CDR2 FQNEAQ (reference sequence). The ends were cut back, 1 base at V and 6 bases at J, with 10 bases in the middle. In DNA form, the CDR3 reads TGTGCCAGCAGCTTAGTTCCCTCTCCCGAGCAGTACTTC. It yields the protein CASSLVPSPEQYF. The complete variable domain, with remaining parts taken from reference TRBV7-9 and TRBJ2-7, reads DTGVSQNPRHKITKRGQNVTFRCDPISEHNRLYWYRQTLGQGPEFLTYFQNEAQLEKSRLLSDRFSAERPKGSFSTLEIQRTEQGDSAMYLCASSLVPSPEQYFGPGTRLTVT.

The rearrangement links TRBV19 to TRBJ1-5, with D perhaps TRBD1 (5 bases). V lost 1 base, J lost 4 bases, and 11 bases lay in between. CDR1 is LNHDA and CDR2 is SQIVND in the germline V gene (reference sequence). The CDR3 consists of 15 residues. CDR3 amino acids: CASSIAASGNQPQHF. Here the CDR3 DNA reads TGTGCCAGTAGTATAGCGGCTTCAGGGAATCAGCCCCAGCATTTT.